This TCR beta chain was documented in a study of blood T cell repertoires in COVID-19. This clone was counted a single time. Per the study methods: Amplifying reference gene primers gave estimates of nucleated cell counts. The data were produced by immunoSEQ multiplex PCR, yet TCRdb's version contains in-frame clones alone and is incomplete. That table gives V, J and clone size, and the DNA gave D and trimming. This table has over 100,000 clones, around 86% appearing once. Germline V gene sequence: CDR1 GTSNPN, CDR2 SVGIG (reference sequence). The CDR3 sequence is 13 residues long. The V end was cut by 2 bases, the J end by 7 bases, with 9 bases between.

The gene calls are TRBV30 and TRBJ1-6; D perhaps matches TRBD1 (6 bases). The sample comprised peripheral blood. The clonotype was recovered from a man between 65 and 85 years old with acute or convalescent COVID-19. The CDR3, as DNA: TGTGCCTGGAGTAGACAGGAGAATTCACCCCTCCACTTT. Its translation: CAWSRQENSPLHF.